These 10 T cell receptor beta chains came from one sample sequenced in a study of blood T cell repertoires in COVID-19. Sequencing was performed with immunoSEQ multiplex PCR; in TCRdb, only in-frame clones are kept and a portion is missing. The sample records about 160,000 clones, approximately 90% being singletons. Sample: peripheral blood. The receptors were sampled from a man aged 25-45 years with COVID-19, enrolled during active disease.

A few counts support this clone. The chain has TRBV19 and TRBJ1-6, with D perhaps matching TRBD1 (5 bases). Between the trimmed V and J ends, which lost 3 bases and 7 bases, there was a span of 7 bases. The germline gives CDR1 LNHDA, CDR2 SQIVND (reference sequence). The CDR3 runs 13 residues. Here the CDR3 DNA reads TGTGCCAGTAGTATGGGGCCGAATTCACCCCTCCACTTT. Translating gives CASSMGPNSPLHF.

In DNA, the CDR3 is TGTGCCAGCAGTTACATGGGGCAGGACACTGAAGCTTTCTTT. Protein product: CASSYMGQDTEAFF. The chain couples TRBV6-5 to TRBJ1-1; perhaps TRBD1 as D (5 bases). This CDR3 spans 14 amino acids. The germline V gene has CDR1 MNHEY and CDR2 SVGAGI. The V end lost 2 bases, the J end lost 3 bases, and 10 bases lay between the germline ends.

The chain recombines TRBV7-2 with TRBJ2-1, with TRBD1 matching 10 bases. Germline CDR1 is SGHTA and CDR2 is FQGNSA. With V trimmed by 5 bases and J by 2 bases, 6 bases remained unmatched. The CDR3 contains 16 residues. CDR3 in amino acids: CASSKTTGGAYNEQFF. CDR3 in DNA: TGTGCCAGCAGCAAGACGACAGGGGGCGCCTACAATGAGCAGTTCTTC.

This chain links TRBV7-3 with TRBJ2-3, with 7 positions matching TRBD2. The J segment lost 7 bases and the V segment lost 3 bases, leaving 7 bases of the junction unmatched. CDR3 length: 14 residues. CDR1 and CDR2 from the germline V gene are SGHTA and FQGTGA. The CDR3 region has the DNA TGTGCCAGCAGCTTTGCGGGAGTTCTTAATACGCAGTATTTT. Its protein is CASSFAGVLNTQYF.

The V and J genes are TRBV18 and TRBJ1-5; the match to TRBD1 covers 8 bases. Trimming cost V 6 bases and J 5 bases; bases outside gene matches: 3. The V gene's germline CDR1 is KGHSH and CDR2 LQKENI. The CDR3 loop spans 13 amino acids. CDR3 sequence: CASSTGVDQPQHF. CDR3 bases: TGTGCCAGCTCGACAGGGGTTGATCAGCCCCAGCATTTT.

The chain recombines TRBV12-5 with TRBJ2-7; 10 nucleotides match TRBD2. Germline V gene lookup returns CDR1 LGHNT and CDR2 FRNRAP. J lost 7 bases, V lost 5 bases, and 5 bases had no gene match. The CDR3 is 13 residues long. The CDR3 reads CASGLAGAYEQYF. The CDR3 DNA is TGTGCTAGTGGTCTAGCGGGGGCATATGAGCAGTACTTC.

V gene TRBV5-4 combines with J gene TRBJ2-1, with unresolved D. The V gene's germline CDR1 is SGHNT and CDR2 YYREEE (reference sequence). Trimming removed 1 base at V and 4 bases at J, with 12 bases between. The CDR3 length is 15 residues. The CDR3 DNA sequence: TGTGCCAGCAGCTTGACAGCTAATACTTACAATGAGCAGTTCTTC. Its protein is CASSLTANTYNEQFF.

The CDR3: CASSPRTGRGTEAFF. DNA of the CDR3: TGTGCCAGCAGTCCCCGGACAGGGAGGGGCACTGAAGCTTTCTTT. The chain is built from TRBV6-2 or TRBV6-3 and TRBJ1-1, with 8 bases fitting TRBD1. V dropped 5 bases and J dropped 4; count of bases not matched to a gene: 9. This CDR3 is built from 15 residues. Looked up from germline, CDR1 is MNHEY and CDR2 is SVGEGT.

The V and J genes are TRBV7-9 and TRBJ1-1, with D possibly matching TRBD1 (5 bases). V gave up 2 bases and J gave up 4 bases, with 8 bases separating them. The CDR3 totals 13 residues. Germline V gives CDR1 SEHNR, CDR2 FQNEAQ (reference sequence). CDR3 residues: CASSLPGITEAFF. DNA of the CDR3: TGTGCCAGCAGCTTACCAGGGATCACTGAAGCTTTCTTT.

V and J are TRBV20-1 and TRBJ2-7; TRBD2 aligns across 8 bases. CDR1 and CDR2 from the germline V gene are DFQATT and SNEGSKA (reference sequence). The CDR3 extends over 11 amino acids. This CDR3 reads CSSGSVNEQYF. The CDR3 nucleotides are TGCAGCAGCGGGAGCGTAAACGAGCAGTACTTC.